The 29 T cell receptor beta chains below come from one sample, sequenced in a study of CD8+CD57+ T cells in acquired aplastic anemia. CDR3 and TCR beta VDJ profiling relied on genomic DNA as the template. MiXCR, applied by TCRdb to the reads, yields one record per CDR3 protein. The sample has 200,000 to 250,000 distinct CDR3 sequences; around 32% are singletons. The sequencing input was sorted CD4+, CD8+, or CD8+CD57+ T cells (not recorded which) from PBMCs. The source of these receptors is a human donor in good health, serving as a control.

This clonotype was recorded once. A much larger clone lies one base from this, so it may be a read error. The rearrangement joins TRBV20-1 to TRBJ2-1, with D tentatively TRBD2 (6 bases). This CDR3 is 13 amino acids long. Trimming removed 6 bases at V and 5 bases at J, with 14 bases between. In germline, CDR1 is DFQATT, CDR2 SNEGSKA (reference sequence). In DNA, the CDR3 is TGCAGTGCAAGACTAGTCGGGCACAATGAGCAGTTCTTC. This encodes CSARLVGHNEQFF.

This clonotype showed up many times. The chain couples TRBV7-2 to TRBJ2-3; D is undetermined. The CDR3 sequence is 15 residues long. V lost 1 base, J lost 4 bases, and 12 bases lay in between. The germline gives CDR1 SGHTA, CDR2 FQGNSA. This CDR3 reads CASSLDIGPPDTQYF. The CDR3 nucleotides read TGTGCCAGCAGCTTAGATATAGGGCCGCCAGATACGCAGTATTTT.

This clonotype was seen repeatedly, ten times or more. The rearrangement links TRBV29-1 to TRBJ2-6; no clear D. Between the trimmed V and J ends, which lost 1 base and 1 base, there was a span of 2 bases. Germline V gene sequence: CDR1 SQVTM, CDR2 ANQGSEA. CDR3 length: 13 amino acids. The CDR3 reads CSVEASGANVLTF. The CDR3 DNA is TGCAGCGTTGAAGCATCTGGGGCCAACGTCCTGACTTTC.

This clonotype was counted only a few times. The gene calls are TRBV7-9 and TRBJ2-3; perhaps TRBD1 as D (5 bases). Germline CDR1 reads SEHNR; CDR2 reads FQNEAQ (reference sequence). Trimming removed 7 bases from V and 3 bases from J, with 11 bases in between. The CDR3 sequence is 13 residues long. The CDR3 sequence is CASKRQSTDTQYF. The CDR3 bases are TGTGCCAGCAAAAGACAGTCAACAGATACGCAGTATTTT.

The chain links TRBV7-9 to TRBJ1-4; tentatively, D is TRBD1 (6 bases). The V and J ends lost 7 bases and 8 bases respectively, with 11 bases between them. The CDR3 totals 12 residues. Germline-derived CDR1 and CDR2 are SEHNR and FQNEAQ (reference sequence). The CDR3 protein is CASTGEGEKLFF. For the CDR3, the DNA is TGTGCCAGCACAGGGGAGGGAGAAAAACTGTTTTTT. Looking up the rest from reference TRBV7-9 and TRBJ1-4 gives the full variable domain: DTGVSQNPRHKITKRGQNVTFRCDPISEHNRLYWYRQTLGQGPEFLTYFQNEAQLEKSRLLSDRFSAERPKGSFSTLEIQRTEQGDSAMYLCASTGEGEKLFFGSGTQLSVL.

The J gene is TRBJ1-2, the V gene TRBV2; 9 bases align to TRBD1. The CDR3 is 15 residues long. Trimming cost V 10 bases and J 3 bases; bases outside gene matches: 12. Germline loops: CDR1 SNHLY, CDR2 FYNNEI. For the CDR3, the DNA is TGTGCCAACGGACAGGGGACCCTTACGGACTATGGCTACACCTTC. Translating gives CANGQGTLTDYGYTF.

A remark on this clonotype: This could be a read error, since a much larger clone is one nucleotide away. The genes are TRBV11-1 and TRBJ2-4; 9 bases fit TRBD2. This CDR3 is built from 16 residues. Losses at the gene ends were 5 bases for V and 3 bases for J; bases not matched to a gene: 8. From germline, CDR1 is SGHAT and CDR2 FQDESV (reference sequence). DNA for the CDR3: TGTGCCAGCAGCGTACCATCGACTAGCGGCAAAAACATTCAGTACTTC. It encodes CASSVPSTSGKNIQYF.

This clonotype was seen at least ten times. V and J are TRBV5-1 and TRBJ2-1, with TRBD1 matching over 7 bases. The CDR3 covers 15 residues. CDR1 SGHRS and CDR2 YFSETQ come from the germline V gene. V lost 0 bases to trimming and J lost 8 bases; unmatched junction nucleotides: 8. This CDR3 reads CASSLGQGRFDEQFF. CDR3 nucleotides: TGCGCCAGCAGCTTGGGACAGGGTCGTTTTGATGAGCAGTTCTTC.

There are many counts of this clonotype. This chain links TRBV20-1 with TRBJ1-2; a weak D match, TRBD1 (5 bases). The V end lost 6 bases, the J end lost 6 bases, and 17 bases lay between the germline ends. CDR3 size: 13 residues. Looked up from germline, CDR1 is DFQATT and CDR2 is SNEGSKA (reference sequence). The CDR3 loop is CSANSGVDDGYTF. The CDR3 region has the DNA TGCAGTGCCAACTCGGGGGTTGACGATGGCTACACCTTC.

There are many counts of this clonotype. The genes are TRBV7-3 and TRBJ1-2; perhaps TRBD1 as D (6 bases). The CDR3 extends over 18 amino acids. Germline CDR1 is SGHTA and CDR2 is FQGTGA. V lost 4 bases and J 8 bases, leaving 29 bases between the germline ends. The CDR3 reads CASSYYRGPGLADRGYTF. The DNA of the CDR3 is TGTGCCAGCAGCTACTATCGGGGGCCGGGCCTCGCTGATCGGGGCTACACCTTC.

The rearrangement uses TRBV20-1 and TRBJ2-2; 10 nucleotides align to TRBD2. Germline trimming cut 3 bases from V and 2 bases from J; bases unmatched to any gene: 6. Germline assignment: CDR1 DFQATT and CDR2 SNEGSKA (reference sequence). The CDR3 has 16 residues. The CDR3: CSASISGGLNTGELFF. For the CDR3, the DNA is TGCAGTGCTAGTATTAGCGGGGGGCTCAACACCGGGGAGCTGTTTTTT.

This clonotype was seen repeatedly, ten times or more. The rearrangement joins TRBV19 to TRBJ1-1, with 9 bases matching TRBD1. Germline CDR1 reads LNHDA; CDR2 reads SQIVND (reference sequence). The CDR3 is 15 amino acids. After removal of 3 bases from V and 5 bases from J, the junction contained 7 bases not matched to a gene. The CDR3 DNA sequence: TGTGCCAGTAGTATGGGGGACAGGGACCAGACTGAAGCTTTCTTT. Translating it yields CASSMGDRDQTEAFF.

This CDR3 reads CSARDVQVCTDTQYF. The CDR3 region has the DNA TGCAGTGCTAGGGACGTCCAAGTCTGCACAGATACGCAGTATTTT. J is TRBJ2-3 and V is TRBV20-1; D not certain. The CDR3 contains 15 residues. Trimming took off 3 bases at V and 1 base at J, with 14 bases between the two ends. Germline lookup yields CDR1 DFQATT and CDR2 SNEGSKA (reference sequence).

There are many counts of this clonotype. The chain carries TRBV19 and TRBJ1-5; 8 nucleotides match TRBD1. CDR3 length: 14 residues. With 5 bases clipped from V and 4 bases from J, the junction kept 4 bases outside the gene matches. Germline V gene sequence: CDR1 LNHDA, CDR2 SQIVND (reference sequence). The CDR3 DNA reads TGTGCCAGTAGTGTACAGGGGGGAAATCAGCCCCAGCATTTT. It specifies CASSVQGGNQPQHF.

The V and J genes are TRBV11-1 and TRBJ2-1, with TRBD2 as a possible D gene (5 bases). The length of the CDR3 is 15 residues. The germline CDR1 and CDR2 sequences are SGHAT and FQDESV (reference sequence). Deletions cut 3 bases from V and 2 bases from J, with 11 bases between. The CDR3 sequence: CASSFLAGTYNEQFF. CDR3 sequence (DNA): TGTGCCAGCAGCTTTTTGGCGGGCACCTACAATGAGCAGTTCTTC.

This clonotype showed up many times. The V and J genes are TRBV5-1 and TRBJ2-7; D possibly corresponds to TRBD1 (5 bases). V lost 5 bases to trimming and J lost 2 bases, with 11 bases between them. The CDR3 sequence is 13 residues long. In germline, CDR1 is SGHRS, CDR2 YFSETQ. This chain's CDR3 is CASRADSAYEQYF. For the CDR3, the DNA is TGCGCCAGCAGGGCCGACAGCGCCTACGAGCAGTACTTC.

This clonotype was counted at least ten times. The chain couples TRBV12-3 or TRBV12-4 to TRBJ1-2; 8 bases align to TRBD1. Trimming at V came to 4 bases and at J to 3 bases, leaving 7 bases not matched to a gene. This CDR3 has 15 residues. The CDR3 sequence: CASSSRTGLDYGYTF. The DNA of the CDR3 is TGTGCCAGCAGTTCCCGGACAGGGCTAGACTATGGCTACACCTTC.

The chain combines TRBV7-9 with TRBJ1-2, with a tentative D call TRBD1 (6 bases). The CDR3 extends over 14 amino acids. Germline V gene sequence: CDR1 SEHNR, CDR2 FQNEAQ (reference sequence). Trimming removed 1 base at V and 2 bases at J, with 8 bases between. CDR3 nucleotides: TGTGCCAGCAGCTTAGAGGGGGTCAACTATGGCTACACCTTC. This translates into CASSLEGVNYGYTF. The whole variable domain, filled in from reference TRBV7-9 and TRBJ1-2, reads DTGVSQNPRHKITKRGQNVTFRCDPISEHNRLYWYRQTLGQGPEFLTYFQNEAQLEKSRLLSDRFSAERPKGSFSTLEIQRTEQGDSAMYLCASSLEGVNYGYTFGSGTRLTVV.

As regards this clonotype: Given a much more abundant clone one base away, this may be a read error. CDR3: CSAPRITIGGEAFF. In nucleotides, the CDR3 is TGCAGTGCACCTAGGATTACCATAGGCGGTGAAGCTTTCTTT. J is TRBJ1-1 and V is TRBV20-1; D unclear. Germline V CDR1 and CDR2: DFQATT, SNEGSKA (reference sequence). The V and J ends lost 6 bases and 7 bases respectively, with 21 bases between them. The CDR3 loop spans 14 amino acids.

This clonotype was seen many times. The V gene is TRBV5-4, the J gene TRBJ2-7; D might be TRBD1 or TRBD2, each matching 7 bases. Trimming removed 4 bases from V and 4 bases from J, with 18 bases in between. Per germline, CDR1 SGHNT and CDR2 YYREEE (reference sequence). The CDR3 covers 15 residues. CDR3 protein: CASSLMAGGGYEQYF. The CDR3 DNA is TGTGCCAGCAGCCTAATGGCAGGGGGGGGTTACGAGCAGTACTTC.

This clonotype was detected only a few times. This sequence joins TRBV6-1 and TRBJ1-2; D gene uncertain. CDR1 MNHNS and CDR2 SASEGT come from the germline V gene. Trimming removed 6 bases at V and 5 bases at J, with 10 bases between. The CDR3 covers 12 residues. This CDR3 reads CASSRHKYGYTF. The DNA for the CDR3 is TGTGCCAGCAGCCGACACAAGTATGGCTACACCTTC.

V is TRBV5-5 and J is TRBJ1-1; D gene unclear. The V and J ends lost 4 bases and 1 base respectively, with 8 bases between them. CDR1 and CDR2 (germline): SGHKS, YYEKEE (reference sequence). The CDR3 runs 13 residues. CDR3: CASSHDPNTEAFF. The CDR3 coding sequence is TGTGCCAGCAGCCATGACCCGAACACTGAAGCTTTCTTT.

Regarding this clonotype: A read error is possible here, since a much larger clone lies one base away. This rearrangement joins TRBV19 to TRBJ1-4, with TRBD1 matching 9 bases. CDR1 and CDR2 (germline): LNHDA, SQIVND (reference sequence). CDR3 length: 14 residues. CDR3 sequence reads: CASRRTGVNEKLCF. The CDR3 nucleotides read TGTGCCAGTAGGCGGACAGGGGTGAATGAAAAACTGTGTTTT.

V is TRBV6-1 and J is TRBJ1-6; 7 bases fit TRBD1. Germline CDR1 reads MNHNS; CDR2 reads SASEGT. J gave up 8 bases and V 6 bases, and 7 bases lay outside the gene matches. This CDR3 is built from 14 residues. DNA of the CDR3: TGTGCCAGCAGGCCTCAGGGGGGGGATTCACCCCTCCACTTT. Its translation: CASRPQGGDSPLHF.

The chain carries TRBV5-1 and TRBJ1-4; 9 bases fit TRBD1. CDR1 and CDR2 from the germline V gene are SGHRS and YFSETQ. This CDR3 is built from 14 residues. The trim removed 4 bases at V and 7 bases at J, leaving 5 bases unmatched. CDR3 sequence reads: CASSGTGSTEKLFF. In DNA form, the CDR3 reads TGCGCCAGCAGCGGGACAGGGTCAACTGAAAAACTGTTTTTT.

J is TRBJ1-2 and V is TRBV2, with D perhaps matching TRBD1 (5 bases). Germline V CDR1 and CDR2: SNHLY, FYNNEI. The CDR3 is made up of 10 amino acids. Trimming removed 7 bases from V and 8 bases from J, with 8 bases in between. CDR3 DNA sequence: TGTGCCAGCACTGCAGGGGGCTACACCTTC. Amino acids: CASTAGGYTF.

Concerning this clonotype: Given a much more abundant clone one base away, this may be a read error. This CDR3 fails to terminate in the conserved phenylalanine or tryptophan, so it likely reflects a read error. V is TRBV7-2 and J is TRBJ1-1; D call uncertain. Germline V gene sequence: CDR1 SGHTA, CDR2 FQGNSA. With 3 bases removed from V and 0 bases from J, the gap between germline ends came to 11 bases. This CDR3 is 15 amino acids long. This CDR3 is CASSLLVVVNTEAFL. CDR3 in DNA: TGTGCCAGCAGCTTGCTGGTGGTAGTGAACACTGAAGCTTTCCTT.

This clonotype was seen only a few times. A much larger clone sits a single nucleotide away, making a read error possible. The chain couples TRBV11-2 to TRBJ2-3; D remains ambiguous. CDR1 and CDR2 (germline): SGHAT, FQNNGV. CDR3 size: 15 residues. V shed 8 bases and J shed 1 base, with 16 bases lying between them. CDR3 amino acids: CASGPTFHGTDTQYF. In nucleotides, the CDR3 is TGTGCCAGCGGCCCGACCTTCCACGGCACAGATACGCAGTATTTT.

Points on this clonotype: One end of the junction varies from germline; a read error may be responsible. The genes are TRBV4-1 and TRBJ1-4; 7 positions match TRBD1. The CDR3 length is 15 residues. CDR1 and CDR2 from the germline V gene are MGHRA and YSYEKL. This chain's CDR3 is CASSTGQTTNEKLVF. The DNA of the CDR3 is TGCGCCAGCAGCACGGGACAGACAACTAATGAAAAACTGGTTTTT.